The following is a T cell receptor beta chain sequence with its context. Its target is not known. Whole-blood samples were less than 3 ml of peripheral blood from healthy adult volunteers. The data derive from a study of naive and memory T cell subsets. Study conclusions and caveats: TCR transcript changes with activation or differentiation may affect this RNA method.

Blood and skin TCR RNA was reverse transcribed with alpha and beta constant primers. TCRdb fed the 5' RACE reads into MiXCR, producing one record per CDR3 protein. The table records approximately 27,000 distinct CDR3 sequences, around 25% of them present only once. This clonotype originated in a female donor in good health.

CDR3 in amino acids: CSVGPSGAGGNEQFF. The CDR3 DNA is TGCAGCGTGGGCCCCAGCGGAGCGGGGGGTAATGAGCAGTTCTTC. The gene calls are TRBV29-1 and TRBJ2-1; 9 bases are shared with TRBD2. The CDR3 totals 15 residues. The trim removed 6 bases at V and 7 bases at J, leaving 13 bases unmatched. Germline-derived CDR1 and CDR2 are SQVTM and ANQGSEA.